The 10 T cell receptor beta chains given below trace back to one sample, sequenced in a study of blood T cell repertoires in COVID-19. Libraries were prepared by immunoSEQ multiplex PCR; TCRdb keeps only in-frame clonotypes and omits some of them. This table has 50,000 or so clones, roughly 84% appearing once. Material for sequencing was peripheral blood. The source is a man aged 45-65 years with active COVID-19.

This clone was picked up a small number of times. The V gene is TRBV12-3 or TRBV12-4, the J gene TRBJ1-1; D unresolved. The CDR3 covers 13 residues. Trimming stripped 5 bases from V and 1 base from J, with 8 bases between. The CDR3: CASSLRWNTEAFF. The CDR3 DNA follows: TGTGCCAGCAGTCTGCGATGGAACACTGAAGCTTTCTTT.

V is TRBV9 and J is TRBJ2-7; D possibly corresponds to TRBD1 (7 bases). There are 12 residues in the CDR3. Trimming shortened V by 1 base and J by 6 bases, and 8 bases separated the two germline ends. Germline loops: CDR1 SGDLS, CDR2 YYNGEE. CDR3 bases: TGTGCCAGCAGCGTACAGGGGGGCGAGCAGTACTTC. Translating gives CASSVQGGEQYF. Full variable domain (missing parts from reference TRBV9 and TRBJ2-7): DSGVTQTPKHLITATGQRVTLRCSPRSGDLSVYWYQQSLDQGLQFLIQYYNGEERAKGNILERFSAQQFPDLHSELNLSSLELGDSALYFCASSVQGGEQYFGPGTRLTVT.

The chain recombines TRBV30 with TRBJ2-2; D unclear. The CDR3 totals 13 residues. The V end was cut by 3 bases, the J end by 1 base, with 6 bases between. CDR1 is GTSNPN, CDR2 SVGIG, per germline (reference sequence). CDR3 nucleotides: TGTGCCTGGAGCTCGGGGAACACCGGGGAGCTGTTTTTT. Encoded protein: CAWSSGNTGELFF.

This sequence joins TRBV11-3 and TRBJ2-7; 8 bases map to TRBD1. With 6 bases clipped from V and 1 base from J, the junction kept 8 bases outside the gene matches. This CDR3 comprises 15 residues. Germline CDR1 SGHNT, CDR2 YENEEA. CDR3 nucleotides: TGTGCCAGCAGTCAACCCAGGACAGGGTCCTACGAGCAGTACTTC. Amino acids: CASSQPRTGSYEQYF.

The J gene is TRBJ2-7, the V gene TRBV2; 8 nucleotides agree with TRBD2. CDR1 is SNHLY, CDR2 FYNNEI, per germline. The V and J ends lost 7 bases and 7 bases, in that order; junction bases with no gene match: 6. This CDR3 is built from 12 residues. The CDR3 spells CASIGGVEEQYF. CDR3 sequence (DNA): TGTGCCAGCATCGGGGGGGTAGAAGAGCAGTACTTC.

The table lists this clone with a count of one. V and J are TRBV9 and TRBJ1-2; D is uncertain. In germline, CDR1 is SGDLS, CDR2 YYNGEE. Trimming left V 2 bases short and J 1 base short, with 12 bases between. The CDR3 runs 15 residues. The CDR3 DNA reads TGTGCCAGCAGCGTCAATGCGGGTTATAACTATGGCTACACCTTC. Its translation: CASSVNAGYNYGYTF.

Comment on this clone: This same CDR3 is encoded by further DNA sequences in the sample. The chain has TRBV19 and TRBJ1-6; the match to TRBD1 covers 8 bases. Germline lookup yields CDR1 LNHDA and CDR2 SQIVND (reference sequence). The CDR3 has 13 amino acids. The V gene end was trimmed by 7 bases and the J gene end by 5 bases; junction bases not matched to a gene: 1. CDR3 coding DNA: TGTGCCAGTAAGACAGGGGATAATTCACCCCTCCACTTT. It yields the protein CASKTGDNSPLHF.

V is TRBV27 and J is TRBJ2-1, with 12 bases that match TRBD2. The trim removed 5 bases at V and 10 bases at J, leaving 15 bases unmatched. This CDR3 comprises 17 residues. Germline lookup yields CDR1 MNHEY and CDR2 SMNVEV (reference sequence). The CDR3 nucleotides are TGTGCCAGCAGTCCCCTGTCTAGCGGGGGGGCCTCAGGGGAGCAGTTCTTC. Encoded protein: CASSPLSSGGASGEQFF.

CDR3 coding DNA: TGTGCCAGCAGCCGTAGGACAGATATGAACACTGAAGCTTTCTTT. Its protein product is CASSRRTDMNTEAFF. This chain uses TRBV6-5 with TRBJ1-1; D might be TRBD1 (6 bases). V lost 6 bases to trimming and J lost 0 bases, with 14 bases between them. The CDR3 is 15 amino acids. CDR1 and CDR2 from the germline V gene are MNHEY and SVGAGI.

CDR3 sequence (DNA): TGCGCCAGCAGCCAGGGACAGGGTTTGGCCGAGCAGTACTTC. It translates to CASSQGQGLAEQYF. V gene TRBV4-3 combines with J gene TRBJ2-7; 9 positions agree with TRBD1. This CDR3 spans 14 amino acids. The ends lost 3 bases at V and 6 bases at J; junction bases unmatched: 6. The germline V gene encodes CDR1 LGHNA and CDR2 YSLEER.